The present T cell receptor (beta chain) was sequenced within a study of cytomegalovirus exposure and HLA in healthy donors. Whole-study context: Counted in an early data release were approximately 80 million unique TCRs from HLA-typed donors.

V trimming: 6 bases; J trimming: 2 bases; junction bases outside the gene matches: 9. Germline V lookup: CDR1 SQVTM, CDR2 ANQGSEA. This CDR3 region has 14 residues. Use of 60 Vbeta and 13 Jbeta primers characterized the PCR. Clones were read by immunoSEQ multiplex PCR, and TCRdb kept only the in-frame ones, dropping some. The sample lists approximately 90,000 clones, 60% to 80% occurring once. About this clone: As yet, its antigen is unknown.

Study-level findings and limits: Reported findings show TCR beta sequences accurately forecast HLA-A and HLA-B alleles in most subjects.

The rearrangement links TRBV29-1 to TRBJ1-2; TRBD1 aligns across 7 bases. The specimen sequenced was PBMCs. This TCR was recovered from a woman between 50 and 59 years old in good health and CMV-seropositive. CDR3 protein: CSVAPGTANYGYTF. The CDR3 DNA reads TGCAGCGTAGCCCCCGGGACAGCCAACTATGGCTACACCTTC.